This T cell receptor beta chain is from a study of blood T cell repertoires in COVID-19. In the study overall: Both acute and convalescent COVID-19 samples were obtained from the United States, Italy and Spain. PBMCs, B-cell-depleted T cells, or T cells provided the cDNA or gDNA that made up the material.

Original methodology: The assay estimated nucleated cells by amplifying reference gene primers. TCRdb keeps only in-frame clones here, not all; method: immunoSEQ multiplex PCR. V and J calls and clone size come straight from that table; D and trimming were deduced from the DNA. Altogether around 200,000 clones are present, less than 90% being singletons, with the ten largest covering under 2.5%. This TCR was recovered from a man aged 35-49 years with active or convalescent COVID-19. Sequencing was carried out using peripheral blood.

The CDR3 bases are TGTGCCAGCTCCGAGGGACAATACTCTGGAAACACCATATATTTT. This translates into CASSEGQYSGNTIYF. The chain recombines TRBV18 with TRBJ1-3, with D perhaps TRBD1 (6 bases). CDR1 is KGHSH and CDR2 is LQKENI in the germline V gene. V lost 6 bases, J lost 0 bases, and 12 bases lay in between. This CDR3 is 15 amino acids long.